Listed below are T cell receptor beta chains from one sample, sequenced in a study of identical twins. MiXCR was run by TCRdb on the 5' RACE reads, yielding one entry per CDR3 protein. The sample records some 560,000 distinct CDR3 sequences, 9% to 10% being singletons. This sample also appeared in a second study, on yellow fever vaccine responses in identical twins.

Sequenced: PBMCs. These receptors were taken from a woman younger than 30 in good health. CDR3s include the opening cysteine and the closing phenylalanine or tryptophan.

j_call	v_call	cdr3_aa
TRBJ2-1	TRBV4-3	CASSQELAYEQFF
TRBJ1-6	TRBV7-3	CASCVDQGIERPNSPLHF
TRBJ2-5	TRBV10-3	CAISEGYRGKETQYF
TRBJ2-3	TRBV6-5	CASSSGAPRDTQYF
TRBJ2-5	TRBV5-1	CASSLAWQTQYF
TRBJ2-5	TRBV4-3	CASSTGLAGGETQYF
TRBJ2-2	TRBV12-3/TRBV12-4	CASSTGQGISGELFF
TRBJ2-5	TRBV29-1	CSVEGRDRGFQETQYF
TRBJ2-3	TRBV11-1	CASSKSDQGTQYF
TRBJ2-7	TRBV6-2/TRBV6-3	CASSRLTDRGPLYEQYF
TRBJ2-5	TRBV3-1	CASSRLAGGPEETQYF
TRBJ2-7	TRBV10-2	CASSESYNPSHEQYF
TRBJ2-7	TRBV4-1	CASSQSPGPGGYEQYF
TRBJ2-3	TRBV20-1	CSPPRPTDTQYF
TRBJ2-7	TRBV7-9	CASSLTLAGLYEQYF
TRBJ2-3	TRBV6-1	CASGPSPGGGASSTDTQYF
TRBJ2-3	TRBV4-3	CASSQDASGFTDTQYF
TRBJ1-1	TRBV12-3/TRBV12-4	CASSFGRNTEAFF
TRBJ2-5	TRBV12-3/TRBV12-4	CASSLGLAERTQYF
TRBJ2-7	TRBV29-1	CSVEDSTGPYEQYF
TRBJ2-7	TRBV19	CASRSPFAGDEQYF
TRBJ2-1	TRBV27	CASSFGVSYNEQFF
TRBJ2-2	TRBV6-2/TRBV6-3	CASSYSRETGELFF
TRBJ2-3	TRBV30	CAWSARDSKTDTQYF
TRBJ2-3	TRBV28	CASSFTGGPVIADTQYF
TRBJ2-1	TRBV7-9	CASSLDDLGQVYVVQFF
TRBJ2-1	TRBV6-2/TRBV6-3	CASSYNYLGQGYNEQFF
TRBJ1-1	TRBV7-6	CASSLSVSSDTEAFF
TRBJ2-3	TRBV12-3/TRBV12-4	CASSRTQSGPEDTDTQYF
TRBJ2-7	TRBV7-2	CASSFRDRVGDEQYF
TRBJ1-2	TRBV6-5	CASSADQLGYTF
TRBJ2-7	TRBV7-9	CASSKTGKEQYF
TRBJ1-2	TRBV4-1	CASSQVGTGSYGYTF
TRBJ2-3	TRBV10-3	CAINTSGRGRTDTQYF
TRBJ2-3	TRBV7-3	CASSLRQGGKDTQYF
TRBJ1-2	TRBV12-3/TRBV12-4	CASRRTGVNYGYTF
TRBJ2-5	TRBV20-1	CSARDSERGNAGTQYF
TRBJ2-1	TRBV5-1	CASSTSESSYNEQFF
TRBJ2-3	TRBV20-1	CSARGTSGSTDTQYF
TRBJ2-1	TRBV11-3	CASSLRRAKYNEQFF
TRBJ2-7	TRBV5-5	CASGREEQYF
TRBJ2-5	TRBV7-8	CASSFGGRRVETQYF
TRBJ1-6	TRBV19	CASNFLTDNSPLHF
TRBJ2-2	TRBV28	CASSYRGILAGELFF
TRBJ2-2	TRBV3-1	CASSQPRGRNTGELFF
TRBJ2-1	TRBV12-3/TRBV12-4	CASSLSPLAGPYNEQFF
TRBJ2-2	TRBV12-3/TRBV12-4	CASTGTGGHTGELFF
TRBJ2-1	TRBV7-2	CASSLLRTSGDNEQFF
TRBJ2-2	TRBV20-1	CSASPPGRGNTGELFF
TRBJ1-1	TRBV12-3/TRBV12-4	CASSLGPREAFF
TRBJ2-7	TRBV20-1	CGGFGTRGAEQYF
TRBJ2-2	TRBV12-3/TRBV12-4	CASSYLSPNTGELFF
TRBJ1-5	TRBV20-1	CSAVTGPSAQPQHF
TRBJ2-3	TRBV7-2	CASSLMRTSTDTQYF
TRBJ2-7	TRBV29-1	CSAYGQNSYEQYF
TRBJ2-1	TRBV7-3	CASSLVALMGEQFF
TRBJ1-6	TRBV5-1	CASSLAGLSPLHF
TRBJ1-5	TRBV2	CASTRTENQPQHF